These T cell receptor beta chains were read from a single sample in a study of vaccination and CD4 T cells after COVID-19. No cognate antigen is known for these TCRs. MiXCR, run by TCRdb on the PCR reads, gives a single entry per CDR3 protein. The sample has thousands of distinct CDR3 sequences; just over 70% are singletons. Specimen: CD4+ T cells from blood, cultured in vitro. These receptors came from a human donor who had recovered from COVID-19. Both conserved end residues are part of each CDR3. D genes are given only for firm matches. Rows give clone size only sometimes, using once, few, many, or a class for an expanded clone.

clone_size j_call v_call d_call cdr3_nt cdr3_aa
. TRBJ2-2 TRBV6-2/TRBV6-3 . TGTGCCATTAAAGGGGGTATCGACACCGGGGAGCTGTTTTTT CAIKGGIDTGELFF
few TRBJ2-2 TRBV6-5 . TGTGCCAGCAGTTACTCGAAGCTTACAGGGACCACCGGGGAGCTGTTTTTT CASSYSKLTGTTGELFF
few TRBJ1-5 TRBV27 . TGTGCCAGCAGTCGCGGGGACCTTCGGGGCAATCAGCCCCAGCATTTT CASSRGDLRGNQPQHF
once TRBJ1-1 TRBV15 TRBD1 TGTGCCACCAGCGCCAGGACAGGGCCGAACACTGAAGCTTTCTTT CATSARTGPNTEAFF
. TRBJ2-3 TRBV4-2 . TGTGCCAGCAGCCAAGGACTGATCACAGATACGCAGTATTTT CASSQGLITDTQYF
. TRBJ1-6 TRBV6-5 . TGTGCCAGCAGTTACGTTCCCGACGGGTCACCCCTCCACTTT CASSYVPDGSPLHF
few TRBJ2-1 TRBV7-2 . TGTGCCAGCAGCTCGGGACAACCGACATACAATGAGCAGTTCTTC CASSSGQPTYNEQFF
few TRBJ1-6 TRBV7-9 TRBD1 TGTGCCAGCAGCTTAGGTGCCCCGGGACAGATTAATTCACCCCTCCACTTT CASSLGAPGQINSPLHF
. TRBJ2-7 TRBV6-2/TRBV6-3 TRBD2 TGTGCCAGCAGTTCTTTCGGGGGGGCCTACGAGCAGTACTTC CASSSFGGAYEQYF
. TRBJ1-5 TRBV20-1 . TGCAGTGCTAGAGAGGCTGTAGGTCAGCCCCAGCATTTT CSAREAVGQPQHF
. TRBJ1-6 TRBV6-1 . TGTGCCAGCAGACAGGGCCGGCTAAATTCACCCCTCCACTTT CASRQGRLNSPLHF
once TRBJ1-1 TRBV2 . TGTGCCAGCAGTGAATTGGCCTTCTCAGGAGCTTTCTTT CASSELAFSGAFF
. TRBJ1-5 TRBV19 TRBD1 TGTGCCAGTAGCCTAGTTTGGACAGGGGGCAGGCAGCCCCAGCATTTT CASSLVWTGGRQPQHF
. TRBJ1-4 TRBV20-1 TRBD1 TGCAGTGCTGGGGTTCAGGGGGGGGAAAAACTGTTTTTT CSAGVQGGEKLFF
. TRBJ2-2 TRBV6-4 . TGTGCCAGCAGTGGTAAGGCGTACACCGGGGAGCTGTTTTTT CASSGKAYTGELFF
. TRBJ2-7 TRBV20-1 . TGCAGTGCTAGAAGGTTAAGGGGAGCCTACGAGCAGTACTTC CSARRLRGAYEQYF
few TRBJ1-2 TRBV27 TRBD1 TGTGCCAGCAGTCCACGACAGGGGGTAGGCGGCTACACCTTC CASSPRQGVGGYTF
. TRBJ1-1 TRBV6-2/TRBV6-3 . TGTGCCAGCGAGCGTCGGGGGCAGGCCACTGAAGCTTTCTTT CASERRGQATEAFF
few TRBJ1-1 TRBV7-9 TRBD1 TGTGCCAGCACTGGACAGGGAAAAGCTGAAGCTTTCTTT CASTGQGKAEAFF
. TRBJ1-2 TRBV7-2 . TGTGCCAGCAGCCTGGGGGTCAGTAGCTATGGCTACACCTTC CASSLGVSSYGYTF
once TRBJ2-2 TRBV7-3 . TGTGCCAGCAGCGAAACTAGACTGAACACCGGGGAGCTGTTTTTT CASSETRLNTGELFF
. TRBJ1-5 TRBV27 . TGTGCCAGCAGAAGGGAATCGGATCAGCCCCAGCATTTT CASRRESDQPQHF
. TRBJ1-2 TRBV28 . TGTGCCAGCAGTTGGGGGGCCTACTATGGCTACACCTTC CASSWGAYYGYTF
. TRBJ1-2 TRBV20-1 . TGCAGTGCGTCAGTTGGGGCGGGACTTCTTGGCTACACCTTC CSASVGAGLLGYTF
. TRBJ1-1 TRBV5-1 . TGCGCCAGCACTCAGGAAACGAAAGCTCTCAGGACTTTCTTT CASTQETKALRTFF
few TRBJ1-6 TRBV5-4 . TGTGCCAGCAGCTCCGGGGATTCACCCCTCCACTTT CASSSGDSPLHF